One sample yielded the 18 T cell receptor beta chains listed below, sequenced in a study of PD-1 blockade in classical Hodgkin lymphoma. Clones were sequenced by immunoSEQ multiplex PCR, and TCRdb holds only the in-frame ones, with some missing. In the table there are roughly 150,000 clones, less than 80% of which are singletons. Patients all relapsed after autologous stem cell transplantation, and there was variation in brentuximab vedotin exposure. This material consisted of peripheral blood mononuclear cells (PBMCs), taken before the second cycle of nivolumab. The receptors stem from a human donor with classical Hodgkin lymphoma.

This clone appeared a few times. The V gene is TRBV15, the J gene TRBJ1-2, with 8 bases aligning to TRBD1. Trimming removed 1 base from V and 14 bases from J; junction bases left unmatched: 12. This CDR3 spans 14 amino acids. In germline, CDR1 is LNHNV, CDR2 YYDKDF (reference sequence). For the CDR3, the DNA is TGTGCCACCAGCAGAGGGAGGACAGGGCGTGGACATACCTTC. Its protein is CATSRGRTGRGHTF.

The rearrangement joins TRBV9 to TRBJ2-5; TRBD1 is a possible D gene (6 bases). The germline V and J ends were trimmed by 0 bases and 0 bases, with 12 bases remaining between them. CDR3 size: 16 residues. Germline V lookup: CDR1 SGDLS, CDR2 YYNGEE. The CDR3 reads CASSVGRGLYQETQYF. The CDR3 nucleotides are TGTGCCAGCAGCGTAGGCAGGGGCCTGTACCAAGAGACCCAGTACTTC.

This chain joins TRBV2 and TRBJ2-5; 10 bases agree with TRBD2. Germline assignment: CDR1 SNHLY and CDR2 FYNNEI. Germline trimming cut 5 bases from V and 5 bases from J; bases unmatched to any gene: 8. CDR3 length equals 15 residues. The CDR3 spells CASSPEAGGVETQYF. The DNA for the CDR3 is TGTGCCAGCAGTCCCGAAGCGGGAGGGGTGGAGACCCAGTACTTC.

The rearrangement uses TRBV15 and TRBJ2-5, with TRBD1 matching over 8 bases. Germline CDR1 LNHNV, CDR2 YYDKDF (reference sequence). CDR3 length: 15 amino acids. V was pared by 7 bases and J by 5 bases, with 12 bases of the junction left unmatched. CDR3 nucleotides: TGTGCCACCAACGTTGGACAGGGTAGAGGGGAGACCCAGTACTTC. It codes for CATNVGQGRGETQYF.

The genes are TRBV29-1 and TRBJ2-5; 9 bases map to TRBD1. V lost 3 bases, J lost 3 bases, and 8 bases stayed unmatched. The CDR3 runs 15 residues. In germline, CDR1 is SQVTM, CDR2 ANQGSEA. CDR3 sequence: CSVDRDRVIEETQYF. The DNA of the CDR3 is TGCAGCGTTGATCGGGACAGGGTCATAGAAGAGACCCAGTACTTC.

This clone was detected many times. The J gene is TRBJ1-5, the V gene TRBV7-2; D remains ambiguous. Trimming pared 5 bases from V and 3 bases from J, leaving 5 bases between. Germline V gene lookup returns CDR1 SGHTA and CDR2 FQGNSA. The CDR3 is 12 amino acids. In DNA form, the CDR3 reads TGTGCCAGCAGCGACCCCAATCAGCCCCAGCATTTT. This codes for CASSDPNQPQHF.

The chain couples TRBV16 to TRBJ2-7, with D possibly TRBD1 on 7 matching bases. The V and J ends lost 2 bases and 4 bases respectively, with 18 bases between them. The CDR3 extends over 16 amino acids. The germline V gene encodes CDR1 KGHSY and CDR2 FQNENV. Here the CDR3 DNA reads TGTGCCAGCAGCCAACAGATCACGACAGGGAGGTACGAGCAGTACTTC. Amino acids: CASSQQITTGRYEQYF.

CDR3 residues: CASNVGNQPQHF. DNA of the CDR3: TGTGCCAGTAACGTTGGCAATCAGCCCCAGCATTTT. This chain uses TRBV19 with TRBJ1-5, with D hard to call. Per germline, CDR1 LNHDA and CDR2 SQIVND (reference sequence). The V gene lost 7 bases and the J gene lost 2 bases, with 6 bases spanning the gap. The CDR3 covers 12 residues.

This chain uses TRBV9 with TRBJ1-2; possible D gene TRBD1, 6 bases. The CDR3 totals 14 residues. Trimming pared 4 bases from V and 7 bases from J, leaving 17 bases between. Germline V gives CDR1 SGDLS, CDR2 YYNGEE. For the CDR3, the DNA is TGTGCCAGCAGCTTTAGCGGGGGGGCGGTTGGCTACACCTTC. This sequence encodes CASSFSGGAVGYTF. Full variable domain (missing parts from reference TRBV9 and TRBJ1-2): DSGVTQTPKHLITATGQRVTLRCSPRSGDLSVYWYQQSLDQGLQFLIQYYNGEERAKGNILERFSAQQFPDLHSELNLSSLELGDSALYFCASSFSGGAVGYTFGSGTRLTVV.

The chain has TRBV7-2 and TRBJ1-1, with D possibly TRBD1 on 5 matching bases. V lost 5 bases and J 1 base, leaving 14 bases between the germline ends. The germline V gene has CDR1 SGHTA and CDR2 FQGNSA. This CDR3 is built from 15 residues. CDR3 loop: CASSPRGGTNTEAFF. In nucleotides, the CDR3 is TGTGCCAGCAGCCCCCGTGGGGGGACGAACACTGAAGCTTTCTTT.

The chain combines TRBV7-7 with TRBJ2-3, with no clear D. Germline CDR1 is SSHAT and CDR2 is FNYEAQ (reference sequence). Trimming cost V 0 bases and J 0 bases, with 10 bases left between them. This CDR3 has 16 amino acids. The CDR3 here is CASSLAPTASTDTQYF. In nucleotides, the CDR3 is TGTGCCAGCAGCTTAGCGCCAACGGCTAGCACAGATACGCAGTATTTT.

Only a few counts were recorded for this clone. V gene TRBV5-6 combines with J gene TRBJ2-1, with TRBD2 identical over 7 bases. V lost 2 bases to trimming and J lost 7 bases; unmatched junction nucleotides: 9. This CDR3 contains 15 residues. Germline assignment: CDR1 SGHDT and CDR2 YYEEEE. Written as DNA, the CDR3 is TGTGCCAGCAGCTTTGAGACTAGCTTACAAAATGAGCAGTTCTTC. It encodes CASSFETSLQNEQFF.

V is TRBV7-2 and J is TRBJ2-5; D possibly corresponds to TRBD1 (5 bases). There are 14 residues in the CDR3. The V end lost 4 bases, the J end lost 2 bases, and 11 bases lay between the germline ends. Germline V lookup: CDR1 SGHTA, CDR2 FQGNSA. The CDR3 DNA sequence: TGTGCCAGCAGCTCGAACACAGGACAAGAGACCCAGTACTTC. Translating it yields CASSSNTGQETQYF.

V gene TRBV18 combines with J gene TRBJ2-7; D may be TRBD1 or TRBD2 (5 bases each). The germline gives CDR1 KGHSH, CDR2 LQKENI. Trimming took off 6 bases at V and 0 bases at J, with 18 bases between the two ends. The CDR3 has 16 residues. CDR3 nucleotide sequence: TGTGCCAGCTCCCAAGGGACGGACTCCAGCTCCTACGAGCAGTACTTC. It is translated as CASSQGTDSSSYEQYF.

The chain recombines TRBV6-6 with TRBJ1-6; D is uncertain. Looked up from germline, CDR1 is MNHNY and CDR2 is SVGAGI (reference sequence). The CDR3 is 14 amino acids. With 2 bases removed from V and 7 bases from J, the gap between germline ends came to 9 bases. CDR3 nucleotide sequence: TGTGCCAGCAGTTACAGGACCGGGAATTCACCCCTCCACTTT. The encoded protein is CASSYRTGNSPLHF.

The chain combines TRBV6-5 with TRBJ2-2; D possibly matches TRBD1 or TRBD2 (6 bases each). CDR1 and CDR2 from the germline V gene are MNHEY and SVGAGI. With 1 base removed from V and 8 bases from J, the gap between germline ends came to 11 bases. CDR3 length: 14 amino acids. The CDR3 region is CASSYYREAGELFF. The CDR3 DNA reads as TGTGCCAGCAGTTACTACAGGGAGGCGGGGGAGCTGTTTTTT.

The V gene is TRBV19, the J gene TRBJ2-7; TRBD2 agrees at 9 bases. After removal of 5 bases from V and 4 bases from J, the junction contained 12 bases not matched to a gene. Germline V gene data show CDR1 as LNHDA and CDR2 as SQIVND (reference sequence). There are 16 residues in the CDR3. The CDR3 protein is CASSLDGLAGTYEQYF. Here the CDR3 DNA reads TGTGCCAGTAGTCTGGACGGCCTAGCGGGAACTTACGAGCAGTACTTC.

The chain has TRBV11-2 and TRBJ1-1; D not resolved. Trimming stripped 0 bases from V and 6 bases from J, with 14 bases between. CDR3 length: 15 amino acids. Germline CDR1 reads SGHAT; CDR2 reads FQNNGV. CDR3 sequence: CASSLDVGFLSEAFF. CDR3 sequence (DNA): TGTGCCAGCAGCTTAGATGTGGGGTTTCTCTCTGAAGCTTTCTTT.